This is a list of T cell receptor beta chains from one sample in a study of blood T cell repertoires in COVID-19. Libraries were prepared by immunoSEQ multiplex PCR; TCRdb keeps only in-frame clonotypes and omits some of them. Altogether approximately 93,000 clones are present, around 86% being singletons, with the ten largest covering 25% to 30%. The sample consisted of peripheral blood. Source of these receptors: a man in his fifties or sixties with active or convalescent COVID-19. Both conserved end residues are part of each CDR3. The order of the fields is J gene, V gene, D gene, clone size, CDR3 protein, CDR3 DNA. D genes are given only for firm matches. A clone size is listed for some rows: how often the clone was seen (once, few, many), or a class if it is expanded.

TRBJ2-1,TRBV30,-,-,CAWSLRNEQFF,TGTGCCTGGAGTCTGAGGAATGAGCAGTTCTTC
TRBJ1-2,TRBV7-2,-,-,CASSNRTLGGYTF,TGTGCCAGCAGCAACAGGACCCTGGGTGGCTACACCTTC
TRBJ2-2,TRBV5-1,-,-,CASSLVQGTGELFF,TGCGCCAGCAGCTTGGTACAGGGAACCGGGGAGCTGTTTTTT
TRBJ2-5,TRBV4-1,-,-,CASSQDGGALQETQYF,TGCGCCAGCAGCCAAGATGGGGGGGCCCTTCAAGAGACCCAGTACTTC
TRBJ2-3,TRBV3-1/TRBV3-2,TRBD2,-,CASSQLFGAGATDTQYF,TGTGCCAGCAGCCAATTGTTCGGGGCGGGAGCCACAGATACGCAGTATTTT
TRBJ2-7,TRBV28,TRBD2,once,CASSPAHRDYRCEQYF,TGTGCCAGCAGCCCCGCTCACCGGGACTACCGATGCGAGCAGTACTTC
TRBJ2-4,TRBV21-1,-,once,CASSKKGTGMDIQYF,TGTGCCAGCAGCAAAAAGGGGACAGGGATGGACATTCAGTACTTC
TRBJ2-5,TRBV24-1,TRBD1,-,CATSDPRQGAAETQYF,TGTGCCACCAGTGACCCCCGACAGGGGGCAGCGGAGACCCAGTACTTC
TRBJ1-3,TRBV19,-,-,CASSETAGNTIYF,TGTGCCAGTAGTGAGACAGCTGGAAACACCATATATTTT
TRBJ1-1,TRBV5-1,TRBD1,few,CASSGPGQGNTEAFF,TGCGCCAGCAGCGGACCGGGACAGGGGAACACTGAAGCTTTCTTT
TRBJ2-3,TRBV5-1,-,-,CASSLDGKGTDTQYF,TGCGCCAGCAGCTTGGATGGAAAGGGGACAGATACGCAGTATTTT
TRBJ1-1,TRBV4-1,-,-,CASSQEPLSGTEAFF,TGCGCCAGCAGCCAAGAACCCCTATCGGGGACTGAAGCTTTCTTT
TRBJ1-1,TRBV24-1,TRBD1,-,CATTNELGGEAFF,TGTGCCACCACCAATGAACTAGGGGGCGAAGCTTTCTTT
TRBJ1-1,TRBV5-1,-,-,CASSRGQDNTEAFF,TGCGCCAGCAGCCGCGGACAAGACAACACTGAAGCTTTCTTT
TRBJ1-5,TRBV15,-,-,CATSRDWRREEEEPQHF,TGTGCCACCAGCAGAGATTGGCGCAGGGAGGAGGAGGAGCCCCAGCATTTT
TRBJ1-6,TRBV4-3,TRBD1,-,CASSQGDRNSPLHF,TGCGCCAGCAGCCAAGGGGACAGAAATTCACCCCTCCACTTT
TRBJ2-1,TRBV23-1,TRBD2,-,CASSQSMGGRPSRNYNEQFF,TGCGCCAGCAGTCAATCAATGGGCGGGAGGCCCTCCCGGAACTACAATGAGCAGTTCTTC
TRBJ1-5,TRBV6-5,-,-,CASSFSADQPQHF,TGTGCCAGCAGTTTCTCCGCAGATCAGCCCCAGCATTTT
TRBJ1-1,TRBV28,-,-,CASSLNRPTEAFF,TGTGCCAGCAGTTTAAACAGGCCCACTGAAGCTTTCTTT
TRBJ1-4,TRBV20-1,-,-,CSASSDAGANEKLFF,TGCAGTGCTAGTTCCGACGCAGGGGCGAATGAAAAACTGTTTTTT
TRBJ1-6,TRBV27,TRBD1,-,CASSLLQGANSPLHF,TGTGCCAGCAGTTTACTTCAGGGGGCGAATTCACCCCTCCACTTT
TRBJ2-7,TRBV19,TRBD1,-,CASRTTGQGEQYF,TGTGCCAGTAGGACTACTGGACAGGGCGAGCAGTACTTC
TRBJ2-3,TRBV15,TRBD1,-,CATSRGGTGGFVTDTQYF,TGTGCCACCAGCAGAGGTGGGACAGGGGGATTTGTCACAGATACGCAGTATTTT
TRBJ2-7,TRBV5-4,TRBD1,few,CASSTDLGTGGYEQYF,TGTGCCAGCAGCACCGACCTCGGGACAGGGGGGTACGAGCAGTACTTC
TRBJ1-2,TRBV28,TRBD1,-,CASSPGVDRGYGYTF,TGTGCCAGCAGTCCGGGGGTAGACAGGGGTTATGGCTACACCTTC
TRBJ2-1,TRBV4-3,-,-,CASSLRRGHYNEQFF,TGCGCCAGCAGCCTTCGCAGGGGCCATTACAATGAGCAGTTCTTC
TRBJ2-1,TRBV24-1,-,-,CATSGTDIANEQFF,TGTGCCACCAGTGGGACAGACATAGCTAATGAGCAGTTCTTC
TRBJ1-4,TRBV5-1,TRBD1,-,CASSEGQGSNEKLFF,TGCGCCAGCAGCGAGGGACAGGGGTCTAATGAAAAACTGTTTTTT
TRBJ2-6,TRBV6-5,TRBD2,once,CASSSGGSGANVLTF,TGTGCCAGCAGTTCGGGAGGCTCTGGGGCCAACGTCCTGACTTTC
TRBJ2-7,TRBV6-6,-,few,CASSYPEGEQYF,TGTGCCAGCAGTTACCCTGAGGGGGAACAGTACTTC
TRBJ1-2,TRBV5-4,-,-,CASSLDGQKSYGYTF,TGTGCCAGCAGCTTGGACGGACAGAAATCCTATGGCTACACCTTC